A selection of T cell receptor beta chains follows, all from one sample in a study of T cells after yellow fever vaccination. TCRdb recomputed calls from the 5' RACE reads with MiXCR, one row per CDR3 protein. Among about 26,000 distinct CDR3 sequences, 5.5% were seen once, and the ten largest hold about 12%. The specimen comprised PBMCs, either bulk or a sorted T-cell subset (CD4+, CD8+, memory, or dextramer-sorted; not recorded which), sampled 15 days after the yellow fever booster vaccination. Receptors originate from a man aged 25 to 40 who received the YFV17D yellow fever vaccine. The conserved cysteine and the conserved F or W are not part of the CDR3 here. Fields, in order: V gene, J gene, CDR3 protein.

TRBV6-2/TRBV6-3	TRBJ1-5	ASSWAVNQPQH
TRBV20-1	TRBJ2-7	SAPGTGPSVSSYEQY
TRBV5-1	TRBJ2-2	ASSFRPRGGTNTGELF
TRBV30	TRBJ2-7	AWSTLSHFQFRGNEQY
TRBV10-3	TRBJ2-1	AISEPNEQF
TRBV7-2	TRBJ2-7	ASSHRTGVYEQY
TRBV7-2	TRBJ2-7	ASSTRELTYEQY
TRBV5-1	TRBJ2-5	ASSLDPGTGVRETQY
TRBV5-6	TRBJ1-1	ASSLNPRAEAF
TRBV12-3/TRBV12-4	TRBJ2-2	ASSLAGVGTGELF
TRBV7-9	TRBJ1-5	ASSLGEINQPQH
TRBV3-1	TRBJ2-3	ASSLLGGTDTQY
TRBV12-3/TRBV12-4	TRBJ2-3	ASSSGLAGGLGTDTQY
TRBV11-2	TRBJ1-1	ASSSQGVTGEAF
TRBV27	TRBJ2-7	ASSSQLAVFYEQY
TRBV3-1	TRBJ2-5	ASSLAAGGETQY
TRBV6-6	TRBJ1-1	ASTWATGTKSF
TRBV5-4	TRBJ2-1	ASSFDYNEQF
TRBV29-1	TRBJ1-2	SVDRGYT
TRBV20-1	TRBJ2-1	SAREEGFTGPYNEQF
TRBV20-1	TRBJ2-3	SAREMGRGASDTQY
TRBV4-3	TRBJ2-2	ASSQDYGGRWTGELF
TRBV6-4	TRBJ1-5	ASSEGSTNNQPQH
TRBV7-3	TRBJ2-5	ASSLTKIAGGRIQLETQY
TRBV5-4	TRBJ2-3	ASSSRGGRAAVRSTDTQY
TRBV3-1	TRBJ2-1	ASSQDRGGSYNEQF
TRBV15	TRBJ2-1	ATSTVGRQGMNEQF
TRBV7-2	TRBJ1-2	ASSYRGRKGYT
TRBV7-2	TRBJ2-1	ASSFVGGHYNEQF
TRBV7-2	TRBJ1-5	ASSLVHGLDQPQH
TRBV20-1	TRBJ2-1	SPWSRDIHEQF
TRBV25-1	TRBJ2-3	ASSDYVRGYTDTQY
TRBV4-2	TRBJ1-1	ASSQDDTEAF
TRBV19	TRBJ2-5	ASNSGPQETQY
TRBV7-2	TRBJ2-5	ASSSDGGQETQY
TRBV6-5	TRBJ2-7	ASSYSKGPYEQY
TRBV15	TRBJ2-2	ATSRDRNGSYTGELF
TRBV7-3	TRBJ2-1	ASSLKVLGRASNEQF
TRBV24-1	TRBJ2-2	ATSASGTSGTGELF
TRBV20-1	TRBJ2-5	SARDSRGVETQY
TRBV20-1	TRBJ2-6	SARDAGSGANVLT
TRBV3-1	TRBJ2-3	ASSQDRGTDTQY